This TCR beta chain was retrieved from a study of T cell responses to AZD1222 COVID-19 vaccine. Whole-study context: Combined were second doses at about 4 or about 12 weeks.

Regarding the study as a whole: Repertoire collection took place solely once the T cell response had peaked. Most donors were white British and more were female, and clonal diversity was possibly underestimated.

Assay: immunoSEQ multiplex PCR; the TCRdb copy retains only in-frame clones and omits some. In the table there are over 110,000 clones, 85% to 95% of which are singletons. The length of the CDR3 is 13 residues. CDR1 and CDR2 from the germline V gene are MNHEY and SVGAGI. V lost 2 bases, J lost 2 bases, and 6 bases lay in between. Worth noting for this clone: As yet, its antigen is unknown.

The sequences come from peripheral blood, collected on day 0 of AZD1222 vaccination. V gene TRBV6-5 combines with J gene TRBJ1-2; D gene unclear. The source of this sequence is an adult in good health. The CDR3 DNA reads as TGTGCCAGCAGTTACGACGGGAACTATGGCTACACCTTC. It is translated as CASSYDGNYGYTF.